This TCR beta chain was sequenced during a study of T cell changes during pregnancy in multiple sclerosis. TCRdb's table, derived via immunoSEQ multiplex PCR, lists solely in-frame clones and lacks some. The sample has around 57,000 clones; just over 90% are singletons. Sample: peripheral blood, taken in the second trimester of pregnancy. The source of this sequence is a female donor with multiple sclerosis, enrolled in a pregnancy study.

CDR3 DNA: TGTGCCAGCAGGGACGGGCGGGGGGGCTCGAATGAGCAGTTCTTC. This codes for CASRDGRGGSNEQFF. The chain combines TRBV9 with TRBJ2-1; the match to TRBD2 covers 9 bases. Per germline, CDR1 SGDLS and CDR2 YYNGEE. CDR3 length equals 15 residues. The junction had 10 bases not matched to a gene; V was cut back by 5 bases and J by 7 bases.